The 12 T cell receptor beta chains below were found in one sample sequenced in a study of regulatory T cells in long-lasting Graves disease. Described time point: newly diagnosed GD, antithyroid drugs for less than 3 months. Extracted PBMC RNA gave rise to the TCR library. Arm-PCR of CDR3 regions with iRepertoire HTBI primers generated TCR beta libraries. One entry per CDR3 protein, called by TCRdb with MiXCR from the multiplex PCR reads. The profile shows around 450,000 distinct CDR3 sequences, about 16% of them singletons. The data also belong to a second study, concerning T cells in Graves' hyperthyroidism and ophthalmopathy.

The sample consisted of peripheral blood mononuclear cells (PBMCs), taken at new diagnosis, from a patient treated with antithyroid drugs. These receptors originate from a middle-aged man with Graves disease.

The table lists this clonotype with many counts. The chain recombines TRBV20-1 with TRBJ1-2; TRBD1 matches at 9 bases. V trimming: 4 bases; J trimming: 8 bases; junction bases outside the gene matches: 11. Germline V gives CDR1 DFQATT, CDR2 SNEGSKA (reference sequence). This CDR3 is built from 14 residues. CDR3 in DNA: TGCAGTGCTAAGGAGGACAGGGGAAGGGTCGGCTACACCTTC. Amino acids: CSAKEDRGRVGYTF.

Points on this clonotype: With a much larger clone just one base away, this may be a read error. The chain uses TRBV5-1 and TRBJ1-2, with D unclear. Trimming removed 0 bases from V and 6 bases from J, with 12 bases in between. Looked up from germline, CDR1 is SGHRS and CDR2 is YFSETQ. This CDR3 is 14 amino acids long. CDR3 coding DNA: TGCGCCAGCAGCTTGGTGCGGGGAGTCGATGGCTACACCTTC. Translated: CASSLVRGVDGYTF.

The CDR3 reads CASSHGESSNQPQHF. DNA of the CDR3: TGTGCCAGCAGCCACGGGGAGTCTAGCAATCAGCCCCAGCATTTT. The chain joins TRBV7-9 to TRBJ1-5; D is unresolved. The length of the CDR3 is 15 residues. V was pared by 5 bases and J by 0 bases, with 11 bases between. CDR1 and CDR2 (germline): SEHNR, FQNEAQ (reference sequence). The full variable domain, its missing parts supplied by reference TRBV7-9 and TRBJ1-5, is DTGVSQNPRHKITKRGQNVTFRCDPISEHNRLYWYRQTLGQGPEFLTYFQNEAQLEKSRLLSDRFSAERPKGSFSTLEIQRTEQGDSAMYLCASSHGESSNQPQHFGDGTRLSIL.

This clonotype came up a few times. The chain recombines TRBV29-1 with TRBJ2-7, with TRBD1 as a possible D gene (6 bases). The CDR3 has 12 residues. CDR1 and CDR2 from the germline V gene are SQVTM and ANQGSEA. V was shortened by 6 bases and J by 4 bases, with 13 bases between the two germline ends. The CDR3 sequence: CSVGQLRYEQYF. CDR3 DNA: TGCAGCGTAGGACAGCTTAGGTACGAGCAGTACTTC.

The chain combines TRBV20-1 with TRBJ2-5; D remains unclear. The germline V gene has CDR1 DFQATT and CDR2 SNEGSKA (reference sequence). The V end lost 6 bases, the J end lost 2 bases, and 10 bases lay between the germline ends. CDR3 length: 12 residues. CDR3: CSAPPEQETQYF. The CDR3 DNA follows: TGCAGTGCCCCACCGGAGCAAGAGACCCAGTACTTC.

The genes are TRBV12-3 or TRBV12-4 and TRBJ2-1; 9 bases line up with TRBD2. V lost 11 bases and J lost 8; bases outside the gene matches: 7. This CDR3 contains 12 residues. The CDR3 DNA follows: TGTGCCTCGGCGGGAGGGCCAGATGAGCAGTTCTTC. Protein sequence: CASAGGPDEQFF.

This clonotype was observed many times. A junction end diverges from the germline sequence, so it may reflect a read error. This CDR3 reads CASSLGAGGNTEAFF. The CDR3 DNA reads as TGTGCCAGCAGCTTGGGGGCAGGCGGGAACACTGAAGCTTTCTTT. The chain employs TRBV5-1 and TRBJ1-1; TRBD1 might be the D (6 bases). From germline, CDR1 is SGHRS and CDR2 YFSETQ. The CDR3 runs to 15 residues.

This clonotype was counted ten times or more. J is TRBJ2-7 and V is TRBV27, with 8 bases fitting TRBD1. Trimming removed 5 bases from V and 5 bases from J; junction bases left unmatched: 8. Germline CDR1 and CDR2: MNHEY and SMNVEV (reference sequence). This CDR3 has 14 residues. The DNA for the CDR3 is TGTGCCAGCAGTCGTGGACAGGGTTTCCACGAGCAGTACTTC. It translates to CASSRGQGFHEQYF.

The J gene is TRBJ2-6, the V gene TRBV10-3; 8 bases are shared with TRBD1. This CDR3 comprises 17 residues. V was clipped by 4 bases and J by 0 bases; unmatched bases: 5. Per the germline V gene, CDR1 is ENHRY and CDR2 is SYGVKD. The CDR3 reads CAISGDRGSSGANVLTF. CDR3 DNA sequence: TGTGCCATCAGTGGCGACAGGGGAAGCTCTGGGGCCAACGTCCTGACTTTC.

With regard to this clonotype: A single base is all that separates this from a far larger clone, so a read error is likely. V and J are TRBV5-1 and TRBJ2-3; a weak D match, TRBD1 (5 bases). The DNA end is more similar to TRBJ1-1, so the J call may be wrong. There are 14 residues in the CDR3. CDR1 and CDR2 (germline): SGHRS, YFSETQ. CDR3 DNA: TGCGCCAGCAGCATGGAGGTAGTTGGGACTGGAGCTTTCTTT. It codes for CASSMEVVGTGAFF.

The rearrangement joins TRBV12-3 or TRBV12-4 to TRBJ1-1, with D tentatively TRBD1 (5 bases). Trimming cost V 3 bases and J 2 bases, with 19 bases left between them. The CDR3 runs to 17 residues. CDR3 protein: CASSFGFLGGGNTEAFF. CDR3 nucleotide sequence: TGTGCCAGCAGTTTTGGTTTCTTGGGCGGGGGAAACACTGAAGCTTTCTTT.

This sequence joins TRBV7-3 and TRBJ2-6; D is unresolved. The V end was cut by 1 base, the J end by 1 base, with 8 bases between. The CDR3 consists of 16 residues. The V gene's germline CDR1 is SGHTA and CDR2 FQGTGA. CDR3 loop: CASSLILGSGANVLTF. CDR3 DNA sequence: TGTGCCAGCAGCTTAATTTTGGGGTCTGGGGCCAACGTCCTGACTTTC.